This T cell receptor beta chain is from a study of somatic mutations in cytotoxic T cells in rheumatoid arthritis (dated by TCRdb to about 2017). About the investigation overall: A FACSAria II or Sony SH800 was used to flow-sort some V beta antibody-stained T-cell populations at nearly 100% purity, and TCRB sequencing was also done on sorted V beta1+ cells. The study asked whether expanded CD8+ T-cell clones in newly diagnosed, untreated rheumatoid arthritis carry somatic mutations, and used TCRB deep sequencing to characterize clonality. For 55 to 70 rheumatoid arthritis patients and roughly 22 healthy controls, TCRB deep sequencing was carried out. Patient and control groups had essentially identical median ages.

What the authors observed across the whole study: Several identical CD8+ TCRB sequences were found in both blood and synovial fluid, and in about an eighth of the roughly 60 patients the largest CD8+ clone exceeded 20% of CD8+ cells. The slight TRBV07 underrepresentation in patients was not adjusted for multiple comparisons. CD8+ T-cell clonality in rheumatoid arthritis patients was not significantly different from that in age-matched healthy controls. The antigen targets of the expanded CD8+ clones were unknown, and absence from virus-specific databases did not rule out viral specificity. An increase of CD8+ clonality with age was seen in patients (Spearman r=0.49) but not in healthy controls.

TCRB CDR3 sequencing used the immunoSEQ assay on genomic DNA. The authors' pipeline ran thus. The analyses included only productive TCRB rearrangements. Clonality was calculated as a Shannon entropy-based productive clonality index, and a clone was defined by a unique TCRB CDR3 sequence. To calculate repertoire overlap between two samples, the template counts of each clone were considered relative to each sample's total templates. A correlation with a Spearman r of 0.55 to 0.75 was found between V-gene usage by flow cytometry and V-gene usage by TCRB sequencing. The table comes from immuneACCESS by way of TCRdb, which keeps in-frame sequences with V and J called. Part of the clones is missing from these tables; in studies checked, under half for an unresolved V gene and the rest for unknown reasons. V, J and clone size are those of that table, while D and trimming were read from the DNA. The sample table lists 8,500 to 11,000 clones, roughly four fifths of them with a count of one. The ten largest make up around a fifth of the sample.

With a median age of about 51 years (range roughly 20-80) and around 50% female, the healthy controls consisted of about 20 blood donors whose buffy coats were used. Positive magnetic bead selection on an AutoMACS was used to isolate CD4+ and CD8+ cells, with flow cytometry used to check purity. Peripheral blood mononuclear cells were isolated by Ficoll-Paque PLUS density gradient separation. Nucleospin Tissue or Tissue XS kits were used to extract DNA from CD4-enriched, CD8-enriched or PBMC samples, and a Qubit 2.0 fluorometer was used for quantification. V loses 6 bases, J loses 5 bases, and the germline ends lie 5 bases apart. The CDR3 starts with the cysteine, ends with the phenylalanine, and has 12 residues. Only the CDR3 part of the read is kept: 36 bases, read in frame from the first base. CDR1 and CDR2 are drawn from the germline V gene: SNHLY, FYNNEI. As for this clone: The antigen it recognizes is unknown. No base qualities exist here, and no much larger clone lies one base off it.

In this chain, TRBV2 is recombined with TRBJ1-6, with the D gene not clear enough to name. This clonotype was obtained from a woman in her fifties or sixties in good health. Sequenced: CD8+ T cells sorted from blood. The CDR3 protein is CASRPNNSPLHF. The nucleotides are TGTGCCAGCAGGCCTAATAATTCACCCCTCCACTTT.